The 19 T cell receptor beta chains listed next were all sequenced from one sample in a study of cytomegalovirus exposure and HLA in healthy donors. The PCR made use of 60 Vbeta and 13 Jbeta primers. Some clones are missing from TCRdb's copy, which holds only in-frame ones; the method was immunoSEQ multiplex PCR. The sample has approximately 110,000 clones; around 77% are singletons. Sample: PBMCs. The source of these receptors is a woman aged 40 to 50 in good health and CMV-seropositive.

In DNA, the CDR3 is TGTGCCAGCAGTGGGGGACTAGCGGGAGCCGGGGAGCTGTTTTTT. It codes for CASSGGLAGAGELFF. The chain employs TRBV6-1 and TRBJ2-2; TRBD2 agrees at 14 bases. CDR3 length: 15 residues. V dropped 4 bases and J dropped 6; count of bases not matched to a gene: 1. Per germline, CDR1 MNHNS and CDR2 SASEGT.

This chain connects TRBV20-1 to TRBJ1-2; D is unresolved. The germline V and J ends were trimmed by 0 bases and 7 bases, with 6 bases remaining between them. Germline V gives CDR1 DFQATT, CDR2 SNEGSKA (reference sequence). The length of the CDR3 is 11 residues. CDR3 sequence (DNA): TGCAGTGCTAGAGATGGCGGTGGCTACACCTTC. It is translated as CSARDGGGYTF.

The chain joins TRBV5-1 to TRBJ2-2; TRBD1 matches 8 bases. The CDR3 loop spans 15 amino acids. Germline V gives CDR1 SGHRS, CDR2 YFSETQ. Losses at the gene ends were 7 bases for V and 0 bases for J; bases not matched to a gene: 5. In DNA, the CDR3 is TGCGCCAGCGGGGGGACAGGTTCGAACACCGGGGAGCTGTTTTTT. Translating gives CASGGTGSNTGELFF.

This sequence joins TRBV5-4 and TRBJ2-2, with D perhaps matching TRBD1 (6 bases). Trimming cost V 1 base and J 2 bases, with 9 bases left between them. Per germline, CDR1 SGHNT and CDR2 YYREEE (reference sequence). CDR3 length equals 15 residues. The CDR3 here is CASSLQGLNTGELFF. The CDR3 DNA follows: TGTGCCAGCAGCTTGCAGGGGCTTAACACCGGGGAGCTGTTTTTT.

The chain carries TRBV30 and TRBJ1-1; 7 bases are a match to TRBD1. V lost 2 bases and J lost 0; bases outside the gene matches: 9. The CDR3 covers 16 residues. CDR1 is GTSNPN, CDR2 SVGIG, per germline (reference sequence). The CDR3 spells CAWSPLDRTMNTEAFF. In DNA, the CDR3 is TGTGCCTGGAGTCCGCTGGACAGGACGATGAACACTGAAGCTTTCTTT.

This chain uses TRBV6-5 with TRBJ1-4; 11 bases align to TRBD1. The CDR3 is made up of 15 amino acids. Germline CDR1 is MNHEY and CDR2 is SVGAGI. The junction had 7 bases not matched to a gene; V was cut back by 6 bases and J by 7 bases. In DNA form, the CDR3 reads TGTGCCAGCAGACCCAGCGGGACAGGGGGTGAAAAACTGTTTTTT. As protein: CASRPSGTGGEKLFF.

The chain employs TRBV28 and TRBJ2-7; D unresolved. Germline V gene lookup returns CDR1 MDHEN and CDR2 SYDVKM. V dropped 5 bases and J dropped 3 bases, with 5 bases sitting between them. CDR3 size: 11 residues. CDR3 nucleotides: TGTGCCAGCAGTACTATCTACGAGCAGTACTTC. This codes for CASSTIYEQYF.

This rearrangement joins TRBV6-1 to TRBJ1-2; TRBD1 matches 7 bases. The CDR3 runs to 14 residues. From germline, CDR1 is MNHNS and CDR2 SASEGT. Trimming at V came to 2 bases and at J to 8 bases, leaving 8 bases not matched to a gene. The CDR3 spells CASSESQGVGGYTF. In DNA, the CDR3 is TGTGCCAGCAGTGAAAGTCAGGGGGTAGGAGGCTACACCTTC.

There are a few counts of this clone. The chain is built from TRBV10-1 and TRBJ1-1, with TRBD1 matching 7 bases. CDR1 WNHNN and CDR2 SYGVQD come from the germline V gene (reference sequence). The V gene end was trimmed by 6 bases and the J gene end by 1 base; junction bases not matched to a gene: 8. The CDR3 runs 15 residues. The chain's CDR3 is CASSPGTAQNTEAFF. CDR3 coding DNA: TGCGCCAGCAGCCCGGGGACAGCTCAGAACACTGAAGCTTTCTTT.

The chain links TRBV7-2 to TRBJ1-5; D may be TRBD1 (5 bases). This CDR3 region has 13 residues. V gave up 4 bases and J gave up 4 bases, with 8 bases separating them. Germline V CDR1 and CDR2: SGHTA, FQGNSA. CDR3 residues: CASSSQGNQPQHF. DNA of the CDR3: TGTGCCAGCAGCTCCCAGGGAAATCAGCCCCAGCATTTT.

The chain links TRBV14 to TRBJ2-3; TRBD2 might be the D (6 bases). CDR3 length equals 17 residues. The germline gives CDR1 SGHDN, CDR2 FVKESK. Trimming pared 6 bases from V and 2 bases from J, leaving 21 bases between. CDR3 nucleotide sequence: TGTGCCAGCAGTCGAAATCTCCCGGGAGCAGACACAGATACGCAGTATTTT. It is translated as CASSRNLPGADTDTQYF.

The chain joins TRBV6-1 to TRBJ1-5; no clear D gene. Germline V gene sequence: CDR1 MNHNS, CDR2 SASEGT. V was cut by 2 bases and J by 6 bases, with 11 bases left in between. CDR3 size: 14 residues. The CDR3 spells CASSESLTAQPQHF. The CDR3 DNA reads TGTGCCAGCAGTGAAAGCCTAACCGCTCAGCCCCAGCATTTT.

This sequence joins TRBV18 and TRBJ2-7; 7 nucleotides line up with TRBD2. This CDR3 is 14 amino acids long. The V and J ends lost 6 bases and 2 bases, in that order; junction bases with no gene match: 7. Germline V gene lookup returns CDR1 KGHSH and CDR2 LQKENI. The CDR3 nucleotides are TGTGCCAGCTCCCCGGGGAGGGCACCCTACGAGCAGTACTTC. Residues: CASSPGRAPYEQYF.

The chain couples TRBV6-1 to TRBJ2-3, with D uncertain. The CDR3 runs to 14 residues. Between the trimmed V and J ends, which lost 6 bases and 1 base, there was a span of 11 bases. Germline V CDR1 and CDR2: MNHNS, SASEGT. CDR3 bases: TGTGCCAGCAGGCTCAGTATGCGCACAGATACGCAGTATTTT. Its protein is CASRLSMRTDTQYF.

CDR3 DNA: TGTGCCAGCAGCCAAGAGGCTAGCGCCCGCTCCTACGAGCAGTACTTC. Its protein is CASSQEASARSYEQYF. This chain joins TRBV4-2 and TRBJ2-5, with D possibly being TRBD2 (6 bases). The DNA end lines up better with TRBJ2-7; the J call may be wrong. The CDR3 spans 16 residues. Germline-derived CDR1 and CDR2 are LGHNA and YNFKEQ.

The chain links TRBV19 to TRBJ1-4; maybe TRBD1 (5 bases). CDR3 size: 16 residues. V gave up 7 bases and J gave up 0 bases, with 15 bases separating them. CDR1 and CDR2 (germline): LNHDA, SQIVND (reference sequence). CDR3: CASIVKGETTNEKLFF. The CDR3 coding sequence is TGTGCCAGTATTGTAAAAGGGGAAACAACTAATGAAAAACTGTTTTTT.

J is TRBJ1-1 and V is TRBV5-1, with a possible D match to TRBD1 (5 bases). CDR1 and CDR2 from the germline V gene are SGHRS and YFSETQ. V lost 1 base to trimming and J lost 6 bases, with 7 bases between them. The CDR3 totals 12 residues. This chain's CDR3 is CASSLTGSEAFF. The CDR3 DNA reads TGCGCCAGCAGCTTGACAGGTTCTGAAGCTTTCTTT.

The gene calls are TRBV18 and TRBJ2-2; D is perhaps TRBD1 (6 bases). CDR3 size: 13 residues. Trimming pared 3 bases from V and 8 bases from J, leaving 10 bases between. Germline loops: CDR1 KGHSH, CDR2 LQKENI. CDR3 amino acids: CASSPTGFGELFF. In nucleotides, the CDR3 is TGTGCCAGCTCACCCACAGGGTTTGGGGAGCTGTTTTTT.

Concerning this clone: Other nucleotide sequences in the sample specify the same CDR3. This chain links TRBV28 with TRBJ1-1; D may be TRBD1 (6 bases). Per the germline V gene, CDR1 is MDHEN and CDR2 is SYDVKM. The ends were cut back, 7 bases at V and 0 bases at J, with 9 bases in the middle. The CDR3 consists of 13 residues. This CDR3 reads CASTRGMNTEAFF. The CDR3 coding sequence is TGTGCCAGCACGAGGGGGATGAACACTGAAGCTTTCTTT. The variable domain in full, completed from reference TRBV28 and TRBJ1-1, reads DVKVTQSSRYLVKRTGEKVFLECVQDMDHENMFWYRQDPGLGLRLIYFSYDVKMKEKGDIPEGYSVSREKKERFSLILESASTNQTSMYLCASTRGMNTEAFFGQGTRLTVV.